One and the same sample provided the 10 T cell receptor beta chains below, sequenced in a study of CD8 T cells in ankylosing spondylitis. TCRdb re-derived calls from the 5' RACE reads in MiXCR, one entry per CDR3 protein. The sample carries about 360,000 distinct CDR3 sequences, 20% recorded once. Sequences were obtained from blood, either unsorted or a sorted T cell fraction (not recorded which). These receptors came from a male donor with ankylosing spondylitis or in good health (not recorded which).

The chain employs TRBV28 and TRBJ1-5; 11 positions match TRBD1. Germline CDR1 reads MDHEN; CDR2 reads SYDVKM. The CDR3 consists of 16 residues. V was clipped by 2 bases and J by 6 bases; unmatched bases: 6. The CDR3 nucleotides are TGTGCCAGCAGTTTACTCCGGACAGGGGGCGGTCAGCCCCAGCATTTT. Translating gives CASSLLRTGGGQPQHF.

The V call is TRBV12-5, the J call TRBJ2-1; D uncertain. This CDR3 is built from 11 residues. The V gene lost 11 bases and the J gene lost 8 bases, with 13 bases spanning the gap. Germline CDR1 and CDR2: LGHNT and FRNRAP. CDR3 bases: TGTGCTGCACAACTTCCGGATGAGCAGTTCTTC. It specifies CAAQLPDEQFF.

This clonotype was detected a few times. The CDR3: CASSPASNYEQYF. CDR3 DNA sequence: TGTGCCAGCAGCCCCGCGAGCAACTACGAGCAGTACTTC. The chain uses TRBV27 and TRBJ2-7; D gene unclear. Germline assignment: CDR1 MNHEY and CDR2 SMNVEV (reference sequence). V dropped 6 bases and J dropped 3 bases, with 12 bases sitting between them. The CDR3 length is 13 residues.

This clonotype was recorded a few times. The V and J genes are TRBV10-3 and TRBJ2-7, with D possibly TRBD2 on 6 matching bases. The CDR3 consists of 15 residues. CDR1 is ENHRY, CDR2 SYGVKD, per germline. V was clipped by 3 bases and J by 4 bases, with 16 bases between them. The CDR3 coding sequence is TGTGCCATCAGTGATGGGGACGGGGGAGGTTACGAGCAGTACTTC. Translation gives CAISDGDGGGYEQYF.

This clonotype occurred a few times. This chain uses TRBV12-3 or TRBV12-4 with TRBJ2-2; weak D call: TRBD1 (5 bases). V was cut by 6 bases and J by 0 bases, with 17 bases left in between. This CDR3 has 17 residues. The CDR3 sequence is CASRLRFGASNTGELFF. Written as DNA, the CDR3 is TGTGCCAGCAGACTGAGGTTTGGGGCTTCGAACACCGGGGAGCTGTTTTTT.

The chain has TRBV28 and TRBJ1-1; D perhaps matches TRBD1 (5 bases). Trimming removed 0 bases at V and 0 bases at J, with 8 bases between. The germline V gene has CDR1 MDHEN and CDR2 SYDVKM. The CDR3 sequence is 15 residues long. CDR3 loop: CASSLWGGVNTEAFF. The CDR3 region has the DNA TGTGCCAGCAGTTTATGGGGGGGAGTGAACACTGAAGCTTTCTTT.

The rearrangement links TRBV27 to TRBJ2-3; D is undetermined. This CDR3 spans 14 amino acids. V lost 4 bases to trimming and J lost 2 bases, with 10 bases between them. Germline V lookup: CDR1 MNHEY, CDR2 SMNVEV (reference sequence). For the CDR3, the DNA is TGTGCCAGCAGTTCCCCCTGGGTCACAGATACGCAGTATTTT. It yields the protein CASSSPWVTDTQYF.

A few counts support this clonotype. The gene calls are TRBV19 and TRBJ1-1; D may be TRBD1 (6 bases). V lost 4 bases and J lost 1, with 10 bases in between. Germline-derived CDR1 and CDR2 are LNHDA and SQIVND (reference sequence). The CDR3 length is 14 residues. CDR3 amino acids: CASSKWTANTEAFF. As DNA, the CDR3 is TGTGCCAGTAGTAAATGGACAGCGAACACTGAAGCTTTCTTT.

This chain uses TRBV28 with TRBJ2-5; D might be TRBD2 (6 bases). Trimming left V 2 bases short and J 0 bases short, with 10 bases between. The CDR3 runs 15 residues. Looked up from germline, CDR1 is MDHEN and CDR2 is SYDVKM. The CDR3 loop reads CASSLVGTDQETQYF. The CDR3 DNA reads TGTGCCAGCAGTTTAGTGGGGACTGACCAAGAGACCCAGTACTTC.

This clonotype was seen more than once but under ten times. The rearrangement uses TRBV11-2 and TRBJ2-3; TRBD1 is a possible D gene (6 bases). CDR3 size: 16 residues. The V end lost 3 bases, the J end lost 0 bases, and 13 bases lay between the germline ends. CDR1 is SGHAT, CDR2 FQNNGV, per germline. CDR3 sequence reads: CASSFSWGPSTDTQYF. The DNA for the CDR3 is TGTGCCAGCAGCTTTTCTTGGGGGCCCAGCACAGATACGCAGTATTTT. Full variable domain (outside the CDR3, taken from reference TRBV11-2 and TRBJ2-3): EAGVAQSPRYKIIEKRQSVAFWCNPISGHATLYWYQQILGQGPKLLIQFQNNGVVDDSQLPKDRFSAERLKGVDSTLKIQPAKLEDSAVYLCASSFSWGPSTDTQYFGPGTRLTVL.